This T cell receptor beta chain appears in the sequencing data of a study of T-cell reconstitution after alpha-beta-depleted transplantation in children listed by TCRdb under 2016. In terms of the full investigation: Using TCR repertoire profiling, the study quantitatively followed how T-cell immune reconstitution unfolded in children after TCRalphabeta/CD19-depleted allogeneic hematopoietic cell transplantation. General conclusions and limits of the study: The apparently early recovery of alphabetaT-cell counts about two months after transplant reportedly depended on only several hundred rapidly expanded clones that came from non-depleted graft cells. In some patients, the high TCRbeta diversity seen at day 60 was put down to recipient T cells and intrathymic progenitors that had survived conditioning. Over subsequent months, a decline in hyperexpanded clone frequencies was noted, and after one year, T-cell counts and TCRbeta diversity were mostly ascribed to newly produced T cells.

This clonotype was detected ten times or more. Its binding antigen is unknown. No base qualities exist here, and no much larger clone lies one base off it. This specimen's treatment or condition label, per the study, means: allogeneic hematopoietic cell transplantation with graft depleted of TCRalphabeta T cells and CD19 B cells. The children who served as transplant recipients had been given grafts of TCRalphabeta/CD19-depleted allogeneic hematopoietic cells. The library was prepared using PCR. The data were produced on an Illumina HiSeq 2500. TCR library preparation used molecular barcoding, with unique molecular identifiers applied to normalize quantification of the TCRbeta repertoire. The public reads were quality trimmed at Q25 with fastp and then assembled into clones with MiXCR by TCRdb, keeping productive beta chains. Rows merge per CDR3 protein into single entries with the most common DNA and genes. For this sample the table gives about 200,000 distinct CDR3 sequences, of which about 6.6% were detected only once. 4.5% to 6.5% of the sample lies in the top ten.

The sequence was obtained from a boy between 2 and 10 years old with acute lymphoblastic leukemia, due to receive a stem cell transplant. The sequencing used PBMCs, collected before TCRalphabeta/CD19-depleted stem cell transplant.

The base sequence is TGTGCCAGCAGCTTAGAAGGGACTAGTCTGGGCGCGATAGATACGCAGTATTTT. It translates to CASSLEGTSLGAIDTQYF. The rearrangement joined TRBV11-2 to TRBJ2-3; TRBD2 matches 8 bases in the middle. Based on the germline V gene, the CDR1 and CDR2 sequences are SGHAT and FQNNGV. Measured from the cysteine to the phenylalanine, the CDR3 is 18 residues long. The kept DNA is CDR3 alone, 54 bases in frame from the first base. Clipping removes 0 bases from V and 5 bases from J, with 13 as the unmatched junction base count.